One and the same sample provided the 29 T cell receptor beta chains below, sequenced in a study of CXCR3-negative and CXCR3-positive naive CD8 T cells. The authors made the TRB cDNA libraries by 5' RACE using UMI labels. TCRdb reprocessed the 5' RACE reads and stores each CDR3 protein as one record, lacking DNA. The sample table sets out some 56,000 distinct CDR3 sequences. Sequencing input: memory CD8+ T cells from blood. All receptors derive from a human donor in good health. Some clones in this sample may be carry-over from other donors' samples.

V gene TRBV7-6 combines with J gene TRBJ2-5; without DNA, the TCRdb call of TRBD1 cannot be checked. The CDR3 loop spans 18 amino acids. CDR1 SGHVS and CDR2 FNYEAQ come from the germline V gene. The CDR3 reads CASSSAPGTGGFLETQYF.

The chain couples TRBV5-1 to TRBJ2-1; the TCRdb call, TRBD1, lacks DNA for checking. The V gene's germline CDR1 is SGHRS and CDR2 YFSETQ. This CDR3 is 17 amino acids long. CDR3 protein: CASSWDRHGLNYNEQFF.

This chain joins TRBV7-3 and TRBJ2-1. Per the germline V gene, CDR1 is SGHTA and CDR2 is FQGTGA. The length of the CDR3 is 13 residues. CDR3 region: CASSLSIYNEQFF. The variable domain in full, completed from reference TRBV7-3 and TRBJ2-1, reads GAGVSQTPSNKVTEKGKYVELRCDPISGHTALYWYRQSLGQGPEFLIYFQGTGAADDSGLPNDRFFAVRPEGSVSTLKIQRTERGDSAVYLCASSLSIYNEQFFGPGTRLTVL.

V usage is TRBV5-1 and J usage is TRBJ2-1; TCRdb's D gene call, TRBD1, goes unchecked for lack of DNA. This CDR3 region has 16 residues. CDR1 is SGHRS, CDR2 YFSETQ, per germline. CDR3 amino acids: CASSLGDISSYNDQFF.

The rearrangement uses TRBV29-1 and TRBJ2-7; checking the TCRdb D call of TRBD1 is not possible without DNA. The CDR3 length is 12 residues. CDR1 and CDR2 (germline): SQVTM, ANQGSEA. The CDR3 sequence is CSVSPGAFEQYF.

This chain uses TRBV9 with TRBJ2-7; with no DNA, the TCRdb D assignment of TRBD1 cannot be verified. This CDR3 contains 15 residues. Per germline, CDR1 SGDLS and CDR2 YYNGEE. The CDR3 here is CASSPSGQVLNEQYF.

This CDR3 is CASSSNGEWTGELFF. J is TRBJ2-2 and V is TRBV6-2 or TRBV6-3; without DNA, the TCRdb call of TRBD2 cannot be checked. The CDR3 length is 15 residues. The germline gives CDR1 MNHEY, CDR2 SVGEGT.

This chain links TRBV29-1 with TRBJ1-2; lacking DNA, the TRBD1 call made by TCRdb goes unchecked. The CDR3 contains 14 residues. CDR1 is SQVTM, CDR2 ANQGSEA, per germline. The chain's CDR3 is CSVDRAGGAYGYTF.

V is TRBV21-1 and J is TRBJ1-5; TCRdb's D call of TRBD1 is untestable without DNA. TRBV21-1 is annotated as a pseudogene. The CDR3 has 13 residues. The CDR3 here is CASTTENYQPQHF.

The chain carries TRBV6-2 or TRBV6-3 and TRBJ2-3. Germline CDR1 MNHEY, CDR2 SVGEGT. The CDR3 loop spans 11 amino acids. CDR3: CASSFGDTQYF.

The chain carries TRBV28 and TRBJ2-4. Germline V gives CDR1 MDHEN, CDR2 SYDVKM. This CDR3 contains 15 residues. CDR3 in amino acids: CASSFPGGSENIQYF.

The chain joins TRBV15 to TRBJ2-1; checking the TCRdb D call of TRBD1 is not possible without DNA. The CDR3 contains 16 residues. Germline values: CDR1 LNHNV, CDR2 YYDKDF (reference sequence). The CDR3 protein is CATSRDTGGGFNEQFF.

This clonotype is classed as medium-sized by frequency. This rearrangement joins TRBV15 to TRBJ2-3; the D call from TCRdb, TRBD2, cannot be confirmed without DNA. CDR1 and CDR2 from the germline V gene are LNHNV and YYDKDF (reference sequence). The CDR3 spans 15 residues. The CDR3 region is CATSLRTSGVDTQYF. Using reference TRBV15 and TRBJ2-3 for the parts outside the CDR3, the full variable domain is DAMVIQNPRYQVTQFGKPVTLSCSQTLNHNVMYWYQQKSSQAPKLLFHYYDKDFNNEADTPDNFQSRRPNTSFCFLDIRSPGLGDTAMYLCATSLRTSGVDTQYFGPGTRLTVL.

V is TRBV6-4 and J is TRBJ2-1. CDR3 size: 16 residues. Germline loops: CDR1 MRHNA, CDR2 SNTAGT. This chain's CDR3 is CASSDSERASYNEQFF.

This chain links TRBV2 with TRBJ1-5. Germline V CDR1 and CDR2: SNHLY, FYNNEI. The CDR3 runs to 14 residues. CDR3 loop: CASSEARSNQPQHF.

The chain's CDR3 is CASSLVSQFMNTEAFF. The J gene is TRBJ1-1, the V gene TRBV5-1. CDR3 length: 16 residues. Looked up from germline, CDR1 is SGHRS and CDR2 is YFSETQ.

This CDR3 is CASSPAGGPAYEQYF. The chain has TRBV9 and TRBJ2-7; the TCRdb D gene call, TRBD2, has no DNA to confirm it. CDR3 size: 15 residues. Looked up from germline, CDR1 is SGDLS and CDR2 is YYNGEE.

The V and J genes are TRBV7-9 and TRBJ2-5. Germline CDR1 SEHNR, CDR2 FQNEAQ (reference sequence). The CDR3 runs 15 residues. The CDR3 region is CASSLAFTGQETQYF.

The J gene is TRBJ2-7, the V gene TRBV28; no DNA is available, so the TRBD1 call from TCRdb remains unchecked. Per the germline V gene, CDR1 is MDHEN and CDR2 is SYDVKM. The CDR3 is made up of 14 amino acids. This CDR3 is CASSAPGQGYEQYF.

The CDR3 loop is CASSPGIGAEAFF. This chain uses TRBV11-2 with TRBJ1-1; the TCRdb D gene call, TRBD1, has no DNA to confirm it. Germline CDR1 SGHAT, CDR2 FQNNGV. The CDR3 spans 13 residues.

The rearrangement links TRBV3-1 to TRBJ2-7. This CDR3 has 14 amino acids. Per germline, CDR1 LGHDT and CDR2 YNNKEL (reference sequence). The CDR3 spells CASSQDGTGYEQYF.

This rearrangement joins TRBV7-2 to TRBJ1-2; TCRdb selects TRBD1, and the lack of DNA leaves this call unchecked. Germline CDR1 and CDR2: SGHTA and FQGNSA. The CDR3 sequence is 15 residues long. CDR3 protein: CASSPGTGGFYGYTF.

The chain carries TRBV7-2 and TRBJ2-7; TCRdb's D call of TRBD1 is untestable without DNA. CDR1 SGHTA and CDR2 FQGNSA come from the germline V gene. The CDR3 contains 15 residues. The CDR3: CASSRGRGGGYEQYF.

The rearrangement links TRBV5-5 to TRBJ2-1. Germline values: CDR1 SGHKS, CDR2 YYEKEE (reference sequence). The CDR3 spans 15 residues. The CDR3 is CASSYNQVSYNEQFF.

The V gene is TRBV7-9, the J gene TRBJ2-7; TCRdb's D call, TRBD1, is unchecked because there is no DNA. This CDR3 region has 13 residues. Per the germline V gene, CDR1 is SEHNR and CDR2 is FQNEAQ (reference sequence). This CDR3 reads CASSPQEAYEQYF.

The gene calls are TRBV7-9 and TRBJ2-1; with no DNA, the TCRdb D assignment of TRBD1 cannot be verified. CDR1 and CDR2 from the germline V gene are SEHNR and FQNEAQ (reference sequence). The CDR3 contains 16 residues. The CDR3 loop is CASSSRRTGSYNEQFF. Full variable domain (remainder filled in from reference TRBV7-9 and TRBJ2-1): DTGVSQNPRHKITKRGQNVTFRCDPISEHNRLYWYRQTLGQGPEFLTYFQNEAQLEKSRLLSDRFSAERPKGSFSTLEIQRTEQGDSAMYLCASSSRRTGSYNEQFFGPGTRLTVL.

The rearrangement joins TRBV7-9 to TRBJ2-1; TCRdb's assignment of TRBD1 cannot be checked, as there is no DNA. Germline V gives CDR1 SEHNR, CDR2 FQNEAQ (reference sequence). The CDR3 runs 15 residues. The CDR3 spells CASSLAGTDYNEQFF. Based on the CDR3 plus reference TRBV7-9 and TRBJ2-1, the full variable domain is DTGVSQNPRHKITKRGQNVTFRCDPISEHNRLYWYRQTLGQGPEFLTYFQNEAQLEKSRLLSDRFSAERPKGSFSTLEIQRTEQGDSAMYLCASSLAGTDYNEQFFGPGTRLTVL.

The rearrangement links TRBV7-6 to TRBJ2-7; TCRdb outputs TRBD1, but without DNA this stays unchecked. The CDR3 loop spans 14 amino acids. Germline V lookup: CDR1 SGHVS, CDR2 FNYEAQ. CDR3 loop: CASSAGDGSYEQYF.

The chain uses TRBV18 and TRBJ1-1. The CDR3 runs to 16 residues. The V gene's germline CDR1 is KGHSH and CDR2 LQKENI. The CDR3 loop is CASSPPAMGFYTEAFF. The full variable domain, its missing parts supplied by reference TRBV18 and TRBJ1-1, is NAGVMQNPRHLVRRRGQEARLRCSPMKGHSHVYWYRQLPEEGLKFMVYLQKENIIDESGMPKERFSAEFPKEGPSILRIQQVVRGDSAAYFCASSPPAMGFYTEAFFGQGTRLTVV.